This T cell receptor beta chain was sequenced for a study of PD-1 blockade in classical Hodgkin lymphoma. Overall study results and limits: In CD4+ cells, TCR diversity went up significantly by C4D1, but in CD8+ cells it did not. Newly diagnosed patients were reported to exhibit reduced baseline TCR diversity relative to healthy donors. Nivolumab starters within 1 year of ASCT were excluded.

Germline loops: CDR1 SGHDN, CDR2 FVKESK. Trimming cost V 3 bases and J 4 bases, with 7 bases left between them. This CDR3 has 12 residues. Time point reported: cycle 4 day 1 (C4D1), after 6 weeks of nivolumab. Brentuximab vedotin exposure varied among the patients, all of whom had relapsed after autologous stem cell transplantation. The patients, who had relapsed/refractory classical Hodgkin lymphoma, achieved best responses of complete response, partial response or progressive disease. Here immunoSEQ multiplex PCR was the method, and the copy in TCRdb shows in-frame clones only, minus some. The data show about 50,000 clones, around 76% seen once. By sample fraction, this clone is large. Its target is not known. The same CDR3 can be traced to other DNA sequences in this sample.

The chain has TRBV14 and TRBJ2-7, with a weak D call TRBD1 (5 bases). The material sequenced was peripheral blood mononuclear cells (PBMCs), taken before the fourth cycle of nivolumab. This sequence was found in a human donor with classical Hodgkin lymphoma. The CDR3, as DNA: TGTGCCAGCAGCCAGGGGCTTTACGAGCAGTACTTC. Translated, it gives CASSQGLYEQYF.